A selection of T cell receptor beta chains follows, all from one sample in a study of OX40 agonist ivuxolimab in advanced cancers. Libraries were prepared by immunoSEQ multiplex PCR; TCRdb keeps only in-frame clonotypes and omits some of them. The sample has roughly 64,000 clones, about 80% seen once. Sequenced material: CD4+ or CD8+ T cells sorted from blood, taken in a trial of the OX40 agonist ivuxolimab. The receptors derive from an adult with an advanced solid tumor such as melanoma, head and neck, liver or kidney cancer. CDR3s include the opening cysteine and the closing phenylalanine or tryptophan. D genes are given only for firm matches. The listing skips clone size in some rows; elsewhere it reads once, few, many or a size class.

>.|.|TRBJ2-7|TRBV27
CASLGGRPYEQYF
TGTGCCAGCTTAGGGGGAAGACCCTACGAGCAGTACTTC
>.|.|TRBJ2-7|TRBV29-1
CSALRANAYEQYF
TGCAGCGCCCTAAGGGCAAACGCCTACGAGCAGTACTTC
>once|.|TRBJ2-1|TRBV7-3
CASSLSVGFASYNEQFF
TGTGCCAGCAGCTTATCTGTTGGGTTTGCCTCCTACAATGAGCAGTTCTTC
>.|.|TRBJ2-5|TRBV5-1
CASSLKAGRETQYF
TGCGCCAGCAGCTTGAAGGCAGGGAGGGAGACCCAGTACTTC
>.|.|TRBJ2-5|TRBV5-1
CASSPQGNQETQYF
TGCGCCAGCAGCCCACAGGGTAACCAAGAGACCCAGTACTTC
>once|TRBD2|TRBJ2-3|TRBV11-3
CASSLGAGGPDTQYF
TGTGCCAGCAGCTTAGGGGCGGGAGGTCCAGATACGCAGTATTTT
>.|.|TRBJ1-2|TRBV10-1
CATRGVEGYTF
TGCGCCACCCGTGGGGTTGAGGGCTACACCTTC
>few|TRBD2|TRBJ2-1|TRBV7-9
CASSSTSGGDNEQFF
TGTGCCAGCAGCAGCACTAGCGGGGGGGACAATGAGCAGTTCTTC
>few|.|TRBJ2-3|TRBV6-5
CASSSPGWVQYF
TGTGCCAGCAGTTCCCCGGGGTGGGTTCAGTATTTT
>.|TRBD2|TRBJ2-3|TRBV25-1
CASSEQREYTDTQYF
TGTGCCAGCAGTGAACAGCGGGAGTACACAGATACGCAGTATTTT
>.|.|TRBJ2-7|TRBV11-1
CASSRSDDSSYEQYF
TGTGCCAGCAGTCGGTCCGATGACAGCTCCTACGAGCAGTACTTC
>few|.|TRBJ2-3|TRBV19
CASSIAGGQDTQYF
TGTGCCAGTAGTATAGCGGGGGGACAAGATACGCAGTATTTT
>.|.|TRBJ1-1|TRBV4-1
CASSRTESGNTEAFF
TGCGCCAGCAGCCGGACAGAATCTGGGAACACTGAAGCTTTCTTT
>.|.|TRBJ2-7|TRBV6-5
CASSSVWDEQYF
TGTGCCAGCAGCTCAGTCTGGGACGAGCAGTACTTC
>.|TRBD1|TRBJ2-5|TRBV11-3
CASGQGPLQETQYF
TGTGCCAGCGGACAGGGTCCCCTCCAAGAGACCCAGTACTTC
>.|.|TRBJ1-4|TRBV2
CASIVGGVPGANEKLFF
TGTGCCAGCATAGTAGGTGGGGTTCCAGGTGCTAATGAAAAACTGTTTTTT
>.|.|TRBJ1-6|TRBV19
CASSIVGGNSPLHF
TGTGCCAGTAGTATAGTAGGGGGTAATTCACCCCTCCACTTT
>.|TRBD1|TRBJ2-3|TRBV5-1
CASSWNRGSSTDTQYF
TGCGCCAGCAGCTGGAACAGGGGTAGTAGCACAGATACGCAGTATTTT
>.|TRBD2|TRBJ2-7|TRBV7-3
CASSPRGSVLEQYF
TGTGCCAGCAGCCCCCGCGGGAGCGTCCTTGAGCAGTACTTC
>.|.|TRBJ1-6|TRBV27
CASSFFSQRGNSPLHF
TGTGCCAGCAGTTTTTTTTCCCAACGGGGTAATTCACCCCTCCACTTT
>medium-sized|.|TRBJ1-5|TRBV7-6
CASSGRESQPQHF
TGTGCCAGCAGCGGCAGGGAGAGTCAGCCCCAGCATTTT
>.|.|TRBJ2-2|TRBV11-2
CASSFFGANTGELFF
TGTGCCAGCAGCTTCTTTGGTGCGAACACCGGGGAGCTGTTTTTT
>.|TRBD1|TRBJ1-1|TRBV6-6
CASRSPGRGFEAFF
TGTGCCAGCAGATCCCCGGGCAGGGGGTTTGAAGCTTTCTTT
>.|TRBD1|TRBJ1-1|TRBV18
CASSPRARGPLNTEAFF
TGTGCCAGCTCACCGCGGGCCAGGGGGCCGCTGAACACTGAAGCTTTCTTT
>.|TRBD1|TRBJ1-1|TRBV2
CASSRTGDFTEAFF
TGTGCCAGCTCCCGGACAGGGGATTTCACTGAAGCTTTCTTT
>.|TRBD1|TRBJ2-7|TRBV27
CASSLRQGASYEQYF
TGTGCCAGCAGTTTACGACAGGGGGCTTCCTACGAGCAGTACTTC
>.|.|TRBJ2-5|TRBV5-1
CASSSTSGQETQYF
TGCGCCAGCAGCTCTACGAGCGGCCAAGAGACCCAGTACTTC
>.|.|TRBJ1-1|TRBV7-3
CASSLTSLGPEAFF
TGTGCCAGCAGCTTAACGAGTTTGGGTCCTGAAGCTTTCTTT
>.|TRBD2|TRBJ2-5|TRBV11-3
CASSLGEGQETQYF
TGTGCCAGCAGCTTAGGGGAGGGTCAAGAGACCCAGTACTTC
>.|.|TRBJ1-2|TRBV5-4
CASSLEGTAYRYTF
TGTGCCAGCAGCTTGGAGGGCACGGCCTATCGCTACACCTTC
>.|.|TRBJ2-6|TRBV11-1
CASSSDRRTNVLTF
TGTGCCAGCAGCTCGGATAGAAGGACCAACGTCCTGACTTTC
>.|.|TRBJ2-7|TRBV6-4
CASSGGTASYEQYF
TGTGCCAGCAGCGGCGGGACGGCCTCCTACGAGCAGTACTTC
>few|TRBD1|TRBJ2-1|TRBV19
CASSRGQGAYNEQFF
TGTGCCAGTAGTAGGGGACAGGGAGCATACAATGAGCAGTTCTTC
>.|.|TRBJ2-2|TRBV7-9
CASSSSDFRGNTGELFF
TGTGCCAGCAGCTCATCGGACTTCAGGGGGAACACCGGGGAGCTGTTTTTT
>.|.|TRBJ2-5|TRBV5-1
CASRGDTNQETQYF
TGCGCCAGCAGGGGGGACACCAACCAAGAGACCCAGTACTTC
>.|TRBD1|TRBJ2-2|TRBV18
CASSPNRGLDTGELFF
TGTGCCAGCTCACCAAACAGGGGATTGGACACCGGGGAGCTGTTTTTT
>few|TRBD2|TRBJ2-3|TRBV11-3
CASSQTGTIAGTDTQYF
TGTGCCAGCAGCCAAACCGGGACTATCGCTGGCACAGATACGCAGTATTTT
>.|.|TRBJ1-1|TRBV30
CAWKSMGNTEAFF
TGTGCCTGGAAATCCATGGGGAACACTGAAGCTTTCTTT
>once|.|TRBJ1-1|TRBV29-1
CSVESGTEAFF
TGCAGCGTTGAGTCTGGGACTGAAGCTTTCTTT
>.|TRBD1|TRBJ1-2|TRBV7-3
CASSSTGGGGYTF
TGTGCCAGCAGCTCGACAGGGGGCGGTGGCTACACCTTC
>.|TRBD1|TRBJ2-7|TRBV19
CASSTNPGTVGEQYF
TGTGCCAGTAGTACAAACCCGGGGACAGTGGGCGAGCAGTACTTC
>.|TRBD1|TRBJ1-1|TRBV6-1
CASSLRTGSEAFF
TGTGCCAGCAGCCTTCGGACAGGGAGTGAAGCTTTCTTT
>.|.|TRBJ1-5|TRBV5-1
CASSFIPDASAYSNQPQHF
TGCGCCAGCAGCTTCATACCTGACGCCTCGGCTTATAGCAATCAGCCCCAGCATTTT
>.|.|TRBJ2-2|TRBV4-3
CASSQTGGNTGELFF
TGCGCCAGCAGCCAAACCGGGGGGAACACCGGGGAGCTGTTTTTT
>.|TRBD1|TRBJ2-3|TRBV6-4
CASRGTDSYTQYF
TGTGCCAGCAGGGGGACAGATTCTTATACGCAGTATTTT
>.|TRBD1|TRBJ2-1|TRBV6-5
CASSYSGQGYNEQFF
TGTGCCAGCAGTTACTCCGGACAGGGCTACAATGAGCAGTTCTTC
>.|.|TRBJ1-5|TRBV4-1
CASSQETRAGGNQPQHF
TGCGCCAGCAGCCAAGAGACGCGGGCAGGGGGCAATCAGCCCCAGCATTTT
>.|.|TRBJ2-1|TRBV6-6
CASRDPGTFF
TGTGCCAGCAGAGATCCGGGTACGTTCTTC
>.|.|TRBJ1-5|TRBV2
CASRPWDQPQHF
TGTGCCAGCAGGCCGTGGGATCAGCCCCAGCATTTT
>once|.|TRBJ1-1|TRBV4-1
CASSQWGSTEAFF
TGCGCCAGCAGCCAATGGGGATCCACTGAAGCTTTCTTT
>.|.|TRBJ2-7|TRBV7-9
CASSSGGAYEQYF
TGTGCCAGCAGTTCCGGCGGGGCCTACGAGCAGTACTTC
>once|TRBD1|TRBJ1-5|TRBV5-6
CASSTTGTGVSQPQHF
TGTGCCAGCAGCACTACCGGGACAGGGGTAAGTCAGCCCCAGCATTTT
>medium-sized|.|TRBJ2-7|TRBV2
CASKRRRGDEQYF
TGTGCCAGCAAACGCAGGAGGGGCGACGAGCAGTACTTC
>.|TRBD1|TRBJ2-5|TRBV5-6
CASSFLTGGYQETQYF
TGTGCCAGCAGCTTTTTGACAGGGGGGTACCAAGAGACCCAGTACTTC
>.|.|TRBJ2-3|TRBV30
CAWSSVGDTDTQYF
TGTGCCTGGAGTTCGGTGGGAGACACAGATACGCAGTATTTT
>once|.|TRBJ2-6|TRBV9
CASSGSGFAGANVLTF
TGTGCCAGCAGCGGGTCAGGCTTCGCTGGGGCCAACGTCCTGACTTTC
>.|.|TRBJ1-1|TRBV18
CASSPPGTEAFF
TGTGCCAGCTCACCACCGGGGACTGAAGCTTTCTTT
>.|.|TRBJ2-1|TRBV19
CASGQGTYNEQFF
TGTGCCAGTGGGCAGGGGACCTACAATGAGCAGTTCTTC